Below, 30 T cell receptor beta chains from the same sample are listed, as sequenced in a study of T cell repertoires in cytomegalovirus infection. Using its own MiXCR run on the reads, TCRdb lists one record per CDR3 protein. The data show about 680,000 distinct CDR3 sequences, with 24% seen just once and 8% held by the top ten. Sequences were obtained from CD8+ T cells from PBMCs. The receptor source for this set is a human donor in good health (CMV status not recorded). Some clones in this sample may be carry-over from other donors' samples.

This chain connects TRBV4-1 to TRBJ1-6, with D possibly TRBD1 on 5 matching bases. Deletions cut 3 bases from V and 0 bases from J, with 9 bases between. CDR1 and CDR2 from the germline V gene are MGHRA and YSYEKL. The CDR3 spans 16 residues. CDR3 DNA: TGCGCCAGCAGCCACACAGGCAGCTCCTATAATTCACCCCTCCACTTT. Translating gives CASSHTGSSYNSPLHF.

This clonotype was recorded a few times. The J gene is TRBJ1-4, the V gene TRBV7-3; TRBD1 matches at 10 bases. Per germline, CDR1 SGHTA and CDR2 FQGTGA. The trim removed 0 bases at V and 8 bases at J, leaving 3 bases unmatched. The CDR3 spans 15 residues. The CDR3 loop reads CASSLTGQGLEKLFF. The DNA of the CDR3 is TGTGCCAGCAGCTTAACGGGACAGGGGTTAGAAAAACTGTTTTTT. Supplemented by reference TRBV7-3 and TRBJ1-4, the full variable domain reads GAGVSQTPSNKVTEKGKYVELRCDPISGHTALYWYRQSLGQGPEFLIYFQGTGAADDSGLPNDRFFAVRPEGSVSTLKIQRTERGDSAVYLCASSLTGQGLEKLFFGSGTQLSVL.

This clonotype showed up just a few times. This rearrangement joins TRBV6-5 to TRBJ2-7; 10 bases fit TRBD2. Germline-derived CDR1 and CDR2 are MNHEY and SVGAGI. The CDR3 spans 15 residues. The V and J ends lost 4 bases and 7 bases, in that order; junction bases with no gene match: 10. Here the CDR3 reads CASSWELAGTGEQYF. As DNA, the CDR3 is TGTGCCAGCAGTTGGGAACTAGCGGGGACTGGAGAGCAGTACTTC.

This CDR3 is CASSFPEQGFYEQYF. The CDR3 DNA follows: TGTGCCAGCAGCTTCCCGGAACAGGGATTCTACGAGCAGTACTTC. The rearrangement joins TRBV7-9 to TRBJ2-7; the D gene is possibly TRBD1 (6 bases). The CDR3 has 15 amino acids. Germline V gene sequence: CDR1 SEHNR, CDR2 FQNEAQ (reference sequence). The ends were cut back, 3 bases at V and 3 bases at J, with 15 bases in the middle.

V gene TRBV3-1 combines with J gene TRBJ2-5; TRBD2 aligns across 12 bases. Germline CDR1 reads LGHDT; CDR2 reads YNNKEL (reference sequence). V lost 1 base, J lost 0 bases, and 3 bases stayed unmatched. The CDR3 totals 17 residues. The CDR3 loop reads CASSQGTSGAYQETQYF. CDR3 DNA: TGTGCCAGCAGCCAAGGGACTAGCGGGGCCTACCAAGAGACCCAGTACTTC.

The sample holds many counts of this clonotype. The chain is built from TRBV28 and TRBJ2-7; D not resolved. V lost 7 bases and J lost 3, with 16 bases in between. Germline V gene data show CDR1 as MDHEN and CDR2 as SYDVKM. This CDR3 has 14 residues. CDR3 bases: TGTGCCAGCACTACGCGGACCGCAGGCTACGAGCAGTACGTC. This sequence encodes CASTTRTAGYEQYV.

This clonotype has at least ten counts. The chain is built from TRBV7-2 and TRBJ2-5; 9 positions match TRBD2. Germline V lookup: CDR1 SGHTA, CDR2 FQGNSA. This CDR3 is built from 18 residues. Trimming removed 1 base from V and 3 bases from J; junction bases left unmatched: 12. In DNA, the CDR3 is TGTGCCAGCAGCTTAGGACGAACGCGGGGGGGCCCAAAAGAGACCCAGTACTTC. It specifies CASSLGRTRGGPKETQYF.

The rearrangement uses TRBV25-1 and TRBJ1-1, with unresolved D. CDR1 and CDR2 from the germline V gene are MGHDK and SYGVNS. The CDR3 is 13 amino acids. Trimming took 4 bases from V and 6 from J, leaving 12 bases between them. The CDR3 DNA sequence: TGTGCCAGCAGTGTTACAGTAGGCTCTGAAGCTTTCTTT. Translation: CASSVTVGSEAFF.

On this clonotype: A much larger clone differs by one base, so this may be a read error. The chain has TRBV7-2 and TRBJ2-1, with TRBD1 as a possible D gene (7 bases). CDR1 and CDR2 from the germline V gene are SGHTA and FQGNSA. This CDR3 region has 15 residues. Here the CDR3 DNA reads TGTGTCAGCAGCTGGAGACAGGTCAGGGGGGATGAGCAGTTCTTC. This translates into CVSSWRQVRGDEQFF.

This chain uses TRBV29-1 with TRBJ2-4; 7 bases line up with TRBD1. The CDR3 has 19 residues. V gave up 0 bases and J gave up 4 bases; unmatched junction bases: 18. Germline V gives CDR1 SQVTM, CDR2 ANQGSEA. CDR3 amino acids: CSVEDPFRTGALTKNIQYF. The DNA of the CDR3 is TGCAGCGTTGAAGACCCCTTTCGAACAGGGGCCTTGACAAAAAACATTCAGTACTTC.

This clonotype has ten or more counts. The CDR3 nucleotides read TGTGCCAGCAGTGTTGGCACCGGGGAGCTGTTTTTT. It specifies CASSVGTGELFF. The V gene is TRBV7-9, the J gene TRBJ2-2; D unclear. Trimming left V 6 bases short and J 4 bases short, with 6 bases between. There are 12 residues in the CDR3. Looked up from germline, CDR1 is SEHNR and CDR2 is FQNEAQ (reference sequence).

The chain employs TRBV19 and TRBJ2-7, with TRBD2 as a possible D gene (6 bases). The germline V gene encodes CDR1 LNHDA and CDR2 SQIVND (reference sequence). V lost 4 bases and J 7 bases, leaving 14 bases between the germline ends. The CDR3 extends over 13 amino acids. The CDR3 DNA sequence: TGTGCCAGTAGTAGCGGGGTCCTCGGGGAGCAGTACGTC. This gives the protein CASSSGVLGEQYV.

This clonotype was counted only a few times. This chain joins TRBV27 and TRBJ2-7; either TRBD1 or TRBD2 may fit D (5 bases each). V was pared by 3 bases and J by 2 bases, with 14 bases between. Germline V lookup: CDR1 MNHEY, CDR2 SMNVEV (reference sequence). The CDR3 covers 15 residues. The CDR3 DNA reads TGTGCCAGCAGTTTCGGGACCTCTACCCCCTACGAGCAGTACTTC. Amino acids: CASSFGTSTPYEQYF.

This clonotype was seen more than once but under ten times. The chain has TRBV6-2 or TRBV6-3 and TRBJ2-5, with D possibly matching TRBD2 (6 bases). The V end lost 0 bases, the J end lost 2 bases, and 7 bases lay between the germline ends. The CDR3 runs to 14 residues. Germline V lookup: CDR1 MNHEY, CDR2 SVGEGT. For the CDR3, the DNA is TGTGCCAGCAGTTACTCGACTAGACAAGAGACCCAGTACTTC. Amino acid sequence: CASSYSTRQETQYF.

This clonotype was seen a few times. V and J are TRBV29-1 and TRBJ2-1; 7 bases fit TRBD2. This CDR3 comprises 15 residues. V shed 8 bases, J shed 8 bases, and the junction held 18 bases outside the gene matches. Germline V gene data show CDR1 as SQVTM and CDR2 as ANQGSEA. The DNA of the CDR3 is TGCAGCCCCGTCATATCCCAGCGGGGTATCTATGAGCAGTTCTTC. Its translation is CSPVISQRGIYEQFF.

The rearrangement uses TRBV2 and TRBJ2-1, with 9 bases that match TRBD1. The CDR3 sequence is 14 residues long. Germline trimming cut 3 bases from V and 7 bases from J; bases unmatched to any gene: 4. The V gene's germline CDR1 is SNHLY and CDR2 FYNNEI. The CDR3 DNA is TGTGCCAGCAGTGACCCGGGACAGGGAAATGAGCAGTTCTTC. It yields the protein CASSDPGQGNEQFF.

This clonotype was counted between two and nine times. The J gene is TRBJ2-7, the V gene TRBV7-6, with 7 bases matching TRBD2. With 4 bases clipped from V and 4 bases from J, the junction kept 10 bases outside the gene matches. The CDR3 contains 15 residues. Germline CDR1 reads SGHVS; CDR2 reads FNYEAQ. The CDR3 nucleotides read TGTGCCAGCAGCTCCCTTGCGGGGCGGGGGTACGAGCAGTACTTC. It specifies CASSSLAGRGYEQYF.

Ten or more counts support this clonotype. V usage is TRBV7-9 and J usage is TRBJ2-5; 11 nucleotides line up with TRBD2. The CDR3 runs to 16 residues. V was pared by 5 bases and J by 4 bases, with 9 bases of the junction left unmatched. CDR1 is SEHNR and CDR2 is FQNEAQ in the germline V gene (reference sequence). The CDR3, as DNA: TGTGCCAGCAGCACCCCTAGCGGGGGGTCCCCAGAGACCCAGTACTTC. Translating it yields CASSTPSGGSPETQYF.

This clonotype was detected many times. This chain joins TRBV10-3 and TRBJ1-5; D remains unclear. Trimming removed 2 bases from V and 7 bases from J, with 9 bases in between. The CDR3 has 13 residues. The germline V gene encodes CDR1 ENHRY and CDR2 SYGVKD. The CDR3 coding sequence is TGTGCCATCAGTGAGAATCTCAACCAGCCCCAGCATTTT. This translates into CAISENLNQPQHF.

The chain joins TRBV5-1 to TRBJ1-6; the match to TRBD1 covers 7 bases. The germline V gene has CDR1 SGHRS and CDR2 YFSETQ. Trimming took 0 bases from V and 9 from J; bases not matched to a gene: 9. The CDR3 extends over 16 amino acids. This chain's CDR3 is CASSLEAGGGRSPLHF. The CDR3, as DNA: TGCGCCAGCAGCTTGGAGGCAGGGGGAGGACGTTCACCCCTCCACTTT.

V and J are TRBV6-5 and TRBJ1-5; possible D gene TRBD1, 5 bases. CDR3 length: 14 amino acids. The germline V gene has CDR1 MNHEY and CDR2 SVGAGI. V shed 5 bases and J shed 3 bases, with 11 bases lying between them. This CDR3 is CASSARTPNQPQHF. CDR3 bases: TGTGCCAGCAGTGCTCGGACACCCAATCAGCCCCAGCATTTT.

This chain links TRBV20-1 with TRBJ1-1; possible D gene TRBD1, 5 bases. The length of the CDR3 is 11 residues. V dropped 4 bases and J dropped 4 bases, with 7 bases sitting between them. Germline CDR1 and CDR2: DFQATT and SNEGSKA (reference sequence). The CDR3 here is CSAMRGTEAFF. The CDR3 DNA reads TGCAGTGCTATGAGGGGCACTGAAGCTTTCTTT.

Only one count was recorded for this clonotype. One junction end does not reproduce the germline sequence, and a read error may be involved. The CDR3 nucleotides are TGCGCCAGCAGCCAAGGGCAGAACACCGGGGAGCCGTTTTTT. Its translation is CASSQGQNTGEPFF. V usage is TRBV4-3 and J usage is TRBJ2-2, with a possible D match to TRBD2 (5 bases). The CDR3 runs to 14 residues. Germline CDR1 reads LGHNA; CDR2 reads YSLEER.

This clonotype was recorded a few times. V usage is TRBV7-9 and J usage is TRBJ2-3; no clear D gene. Germline V gene data show CDR1 as SEHNR and CDR2 as FQNEAQ (reference sequence). This CDR3 comprises 16 residues. V lost 4 bases and J 2 bases, leaving 16 bases between the germline ends. DNA for the CDR3: TGTGCCAGCAGCTCACCGTCCCAAGGCAACACAGATACGCAGTATTTT. Encoded protein: CASSSPSQGNTDTQYF. The full variable domain, with the rest looked up from reference TRBV7-9 and TRBJ2-3, is DTGVSQNPRHKITKRGQNVTFRCDPISEHNRLYWYRQTLGQGPEFLTYFQNEAQLEKSRLLSDRFSAERPKGSFSTLEIQRTEQGDSAMYLCASSSPSQGNTDTQYFGPGTRLTVL.

Comments on this clonotype: One base separates it from a far larger clone, so it is likely a read error. This chain joins TRBV7-2 and TRBJ1-1; D gene unclear. The CDR3 has 14 amino acids. Trimming removed 0 bases at V and 3 bases at J, with 8 bases between. Germline V gene sequence: CDR1 SGHTA, CDR2 FQGNSA. The CDR3 coding sequence is TGTGCCAGCAGCTTAGCCGGCATGGACACTGAAGCTTTCTTT. Encoded protein: CASSLAGMDTEAFF.

Worth noting for this clonotype: Its ends do not fully match the called genes, so a read error is possible. The V and J genes are TRBV7-6 and TRBJ2-3; possibly TRBD1 for D (8 bases). This CDR3 region has 14 residues. Germline assignment: CDR1 SGHVS and CDR2 FNYEAQ. The CDR3 loop is CVSRGGQGTDTQYF. The CDR3 DNA follows: TGTGTCAGCAGGGGGGGACAGGGCACAGATACGCAGTATTTT.

A word on this clonotype: The junction departs from the called germline gene at one end, perhaps through a read error. The CDR3 sequence is CVSSQEWTSGGTSTDTQYF. In DNA, the CDR3 is TGTGTCAGCAGCCAAGAATGGACTAGCGGGGGGACTAGCACAGATACGCAGTATTTT. The chain joins TRBV14 to TRBJ2-3, with 14 nucleotides matching TRBD2. This CDR3 contains 19 residues. CDR1 is SGHDN and CDR2 is FVKESK in the germline V gene.

This clonotype was picked up many times. This chain links TRBV7-6 with TRBJ1-5; D gene ambiguous. The ends were cut back, 1 base at V and 4 bases at J, with 8 bases in the middle. The CDR3 is 14 amino acids. Germline CDR1 is SGHVS and CDR2 is FNYEAQ. The CDR3 DNA reads TGTGCCAGCAGCTTAGGAGGCATGAATCAGCCCCAGCATTTT. The encoded protein is CASSLGGMNQPQHF.

The sample holds a few counts of this clonotype. Being one base from a much bigger clone, this may be a read error. This rearrangement joins TRBV6-5 to TRBJ1-1, with TRBD1 as a possible D gene (5 bases). CDR3 size: 14 residues. Per germline, CDR1 MNHEY and CDR2 SVGAGI. Trimming shortened V by 4 bases and J by 1 base, and 10 bases separated the two germline ends. CDR3 region: CASSFTRENTEAFF. For the CDR3, the DNA is TGTGCCAGCAGTTTCACCAGGGAGAACACTGAAGCTTTCTTT.

The V and J genes are TRBV4-1 and TRBJ2-1; 9 nucleotides line up with TRBD2. The germline CDR1 and CDR2 sequences are MGHRA and YSYEKL. The CDR3 has 19 amino acids. Trimming cost V 0 bases and J 5 bases; bases outside gene matches: 14. CDR3 sequence reads: CASSQDLTFGGGANNEQFF. DNA of the CDR3: TGCGCCAGCAGCCAAGACCTTACCTTTGGCGGGGGGGCAAACAATGAGCAGTTCTTC.